This T cell receptor (beta chain) was captured in a study of T cell repertoires in cytomegalovirus infection. The study's findings and limits: Ex vivo responses were dominated by HLA-C-restricted CMV-specific TCR beta clonotypes.

Remarks on this clonotype: Its specificity is not known.

Germline lookup yields CDR1 SEHNR and CDR2 FQNEAQ (reference sequence). The CDR3 sequence is 14 residues long. The V and J ends lost 1 base and 3 bases respectively, with 9 bases between them. TCRdb reprocessed the reads with MiXCR, giving one entry per CDR3 protein. The data contain about 740,000 distinct CDR3 sequences, 33% of them seen just once; the ten biggest clones take up about 20%. V is TRBV7-9 and J is TRBJ1-1; D not resolved. The sequence was obtained from a human donor in good health (CMV status not recorded). Some clones in this sample may be carry-over from other donors' samples. Source: cultured PBMCs, taken from culture after CMV antigen stimulation. The CDR3 DNA is TGTGCCAGCAGCTTAGTTCTCGGGGACACTGAAGCTTTCTTT. Translation: CASSLVLGDTEAFF. The full variable domain, rest sourced from reference TRBV7-9 and TRBJ1-1, is DTGVSQNPRHKITKRGQNVTFRCDPISEHNRLYWYRQTLGQGPEFLTYFQNEAQLEKSRLLSDRFSAERPKGSFSTLEIQRTEQGDSAMYLCASSLVLGDTEAFFGQGTRLTVV.